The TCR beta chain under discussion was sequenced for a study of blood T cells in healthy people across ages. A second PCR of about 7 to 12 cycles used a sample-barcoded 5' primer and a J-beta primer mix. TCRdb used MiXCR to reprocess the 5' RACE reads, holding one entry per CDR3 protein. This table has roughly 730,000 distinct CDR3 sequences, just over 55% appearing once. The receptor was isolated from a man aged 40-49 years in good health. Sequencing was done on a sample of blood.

This chain's CDR3 is CASSEVWGAVQETQYF. The DNA of the CDR3 is TGTGCCAGCAGTGAAGTTTGGGGAGCCGTCCAAGAGACCCAGTACTTC. The chain uses TRBV6-1 and TRBJ2-5, with a possible D match to TRBD2 (5 bases). Germline V CDR1 and CDR2: MNHNS, SASEGT. With 1 base removed from V and 1 base from J, the gap between germline ends came to 13 bases. The CDR3 extends over 16 amino acids.